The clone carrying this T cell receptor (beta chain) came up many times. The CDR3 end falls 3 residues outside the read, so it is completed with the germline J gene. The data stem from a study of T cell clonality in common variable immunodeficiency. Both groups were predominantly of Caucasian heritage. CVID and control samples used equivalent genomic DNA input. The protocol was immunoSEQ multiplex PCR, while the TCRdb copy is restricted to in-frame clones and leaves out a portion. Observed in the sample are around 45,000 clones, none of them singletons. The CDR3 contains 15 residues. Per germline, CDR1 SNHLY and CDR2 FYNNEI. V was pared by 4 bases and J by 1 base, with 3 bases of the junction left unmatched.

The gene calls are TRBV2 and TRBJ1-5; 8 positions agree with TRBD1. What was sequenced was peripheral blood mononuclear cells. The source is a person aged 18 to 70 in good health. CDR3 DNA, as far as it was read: TGTGCCAGCAGTGGTGACAGGGGCAGCAATCAGCCC. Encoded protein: CASSGDRGSNQP. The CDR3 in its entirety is CASSGDRGSNQPQHF.